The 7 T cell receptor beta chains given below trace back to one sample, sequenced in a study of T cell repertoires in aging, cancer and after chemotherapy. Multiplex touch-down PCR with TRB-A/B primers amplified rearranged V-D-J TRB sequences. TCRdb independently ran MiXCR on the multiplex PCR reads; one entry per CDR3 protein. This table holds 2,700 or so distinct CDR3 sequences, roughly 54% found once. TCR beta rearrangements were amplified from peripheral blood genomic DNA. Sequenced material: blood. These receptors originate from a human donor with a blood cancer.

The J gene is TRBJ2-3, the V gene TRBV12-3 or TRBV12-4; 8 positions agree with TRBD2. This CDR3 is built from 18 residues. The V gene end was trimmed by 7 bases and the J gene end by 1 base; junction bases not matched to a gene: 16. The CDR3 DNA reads TGTGCCAGCACCACACGAGAGCGGGGGCGGTTACGCACAGATACGCAGTATTTT. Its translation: CASTTRERGRLRTDTQYF.

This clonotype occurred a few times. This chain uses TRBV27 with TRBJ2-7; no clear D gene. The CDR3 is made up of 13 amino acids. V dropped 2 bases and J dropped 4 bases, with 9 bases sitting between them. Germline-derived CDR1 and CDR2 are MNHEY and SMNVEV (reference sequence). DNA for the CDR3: TGTGCCAGCAGTTTAAACTTTGGATACGAGCAGTACTTC. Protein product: CASSLNFGYEQYF.

DNA for the CDR3: TGCAGTGCTAGAGATCCGGGGGGGACTGGAAACACCATATATTTT. Protein: CSARDPGGTGNTIYF. The chain is built from TRBV20-1 and TRBJ1-3; D might be TRBD1 (5 bases). This CDR3 region has 15 residues. Germline CDR1 and CDR2: DFQATT and SNEGSKA (reference sequence). Trimming left V 0 bases short and J 2 bases short, with 11 bases between.

Here the CDR3 DNA reads TGTGCCTGGAAGGGGACAGGTCCCAAGGGGTACTTC. The encoded protein is CAWKGTGPKGYF. The chain joins TRBV30 to TRBJ2-7; 8 nucleotides line up with TRBD1. Trimming removed 4 bases from V and 12 bases from J; junction bases left unmatched: 11. CDR1 is GTSNPN and CDR2 is SVGIG in the germline V gene (reference sequence). This CDR3 has 12 residues.

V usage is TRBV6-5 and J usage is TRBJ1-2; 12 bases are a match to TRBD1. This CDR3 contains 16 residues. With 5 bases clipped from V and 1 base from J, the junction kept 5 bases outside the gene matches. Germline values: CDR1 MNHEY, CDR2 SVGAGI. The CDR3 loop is CASSKGQGAFNYGYTF. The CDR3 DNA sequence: TGTGCCAGCAGTAAGGGACAGGGGGCGTTTAACTATGGCTACACCTTC.

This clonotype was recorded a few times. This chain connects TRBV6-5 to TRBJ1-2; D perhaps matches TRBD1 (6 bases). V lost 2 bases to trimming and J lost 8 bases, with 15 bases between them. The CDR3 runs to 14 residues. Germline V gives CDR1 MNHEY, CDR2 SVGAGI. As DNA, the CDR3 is TGTGCCAGCAGTTACGGGGGCAGGGTTGGCGGCTACACCTTC. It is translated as CASSYGGRVGGYTF.

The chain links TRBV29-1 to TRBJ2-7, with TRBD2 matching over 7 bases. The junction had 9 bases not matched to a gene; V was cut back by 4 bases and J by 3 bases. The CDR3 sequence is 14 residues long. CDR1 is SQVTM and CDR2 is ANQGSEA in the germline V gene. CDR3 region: CSVGFWGTIYEQYF. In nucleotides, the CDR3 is TGCAGCGTTGGGTTTTGGGGGACTATCTACGAGCAGTACTTC.